The clone carrying this T cell receptor beta chain came up many times. TCR cDNA molecules each had a unique molecular identifier. TCRdb independently ran MiXCR on the 5' RACE reads; one entry per CDR3 protein. In the table there are roughly 39,000 distinct CDR3 sequences, approximately 6.2% of which are singletons. The sample belongs to a study of spatial heterogeneity in lung cancer. Across the study: The library had UMIs, and each TCR and UMI pair averaged more than ten raw reads.

The CDR3 covers 14 residues. V was trimmed by 3 bases and J by 6 bases, leaving 13 bases between them. From germline, CDR1 is MNHNS and CDR2 SASEGT. This sample's time point: sample taken at primary tumor resection. The donors comprised about 70 untreated early-stage non-small cell lung cancer patients. Unsorted whole RNA of tumor, nontumor lung or frozen PBMC was sequenced. The sample here was PBMCs, taken at surgery. The source of this sequence is a female donor with early-stage non-small cell lung cancer. This sequence joins TRBV6-1 and TRBJ2-3; no clear D gene. The CDR3 region is CASSEPGLGDTQYF. CDR3 DNA sequence: TGTGCCAGCAGTGAGCCTGGCCTTGGTGATACGCAGTATTTT.